A single sample gave rise to the 21 T cell receptor beta chains below, sequenced in a study of cytomegalovirus exposure and HLA in healthy donors (dated by TCRdb to about 2017). To prepare the library, the immunoSEQ multiplex PCR assay was applied. The multiplex PCR relied on a mix of 60 forward primers for TCR Vbeta segments and 13 reverse primers for TCR Jbeta segments. Imported from immuneACCESS, the table was reduced by TCRdb to in-frame sequences with V and J called. These copies leave out some clones; in studies compared against another copy, an unresolved V gene accounts for under half, and the cause of the remainder is not known. This sample is represented by about 170,000 clones; roughly four fifths of them were singletons. More than 0.9% of the sample goes to the ten largest clones. Source material: PBMCs. Receptor source: a girl aged 2 to 10 in good health and CMV-seropositive.

This CDR3 reads CASSLGTGSNYGYTF. CDR3 nucleotides: TGCGCCAGCAGCTTGGGTACAGGGAGTAACTATGGCTACACCTTC. This rearrangement joins TRBV5-1 to TRBJ1-2, with D possibly being TRBD1 (6 bases). The ends were cut back, 0 bases at V and 1 base at J, with 10 bases in the middle. There are 15 residues in the CDR3. Germline V lookup: CDR1 SGHRS, CDR2 YFSETQ.

V is TRBV30 and J is TRBJ2-1; 13 bases are a match to TRBD2. The CDR3 has 14 residues. With 3 bases clipped from V and 7 bases from J, the junction kept 3 bases outside the gene matches. Per the germline V gene, CDR1 is GTSNPN and CDR2 is SVGIG (reference sequence). This chain's CDR3 is CAWSRTSGSNEQFF. CDR3 nucleotides: TGTGCCTGGAGCCGGACTAGCGGGAGTAATGAGCAGTTCTTC.

The chain recombines TRBV2 with TRBJ2-2; 7 bases map to TRBD1. This CDR3 region has 12 residues. Looked up from germline, CDR1 is SNHLY and CDR2 is FYNNEI. Trimming cost V 7 bases and J 6 bases; bases outside gene matches: 2. The CDR3 nucleotides are TGTGCCAGCACGAGGGGGCCCGGGGAGCTGTTTTTT. It translates to CASTRGPGELFF.

This rearrangement joins TRBV5-1 to TRBJ1-4, with 7 bases matching TRBD1. The CDR3 is 15 amino acids. Germline CDR1 SGHRS, CDR2 YFSETQ. V was pared by 0 bases and J by 3 bases, with 2 bases of the junction left unmatched. DNA of the CDR3: TGCGCCAGCAGCTTGGAAGGGGGCTCTAATGAAAAACTGTTTTTT. It specifies CASSLEGGSNEKLFF. The variable domain in full, with the rest retrieved from reference TRBV5-1 and TRBJ1-4, is KAGVTQTPRYLIKTRGQQVTLSCSPISGHRSVSWYQQTPGQGLQFLFEYFSETQRNKGNFPGRFSGRQFSNSRSEMNVSTLELGDSALYLCASSLEGGSNEKLFFGSGTQLSVL.

The V gene is TRBV11-2, the J gene TRBJ2-2; weak D call: TRBD2 (6 bases). CDR3 size: 15 residues. Germline CDR1 is SGHAT and CDR2 is FQNNGV. The V and J ends lost 6 bases and 1 base respectively, with 12 bases between them. The CDR3 DNA reads TGTGCCAGCAGGCACACCGGGGGGAACACCGGGGAGCTGTTTTTT. Encoded protein: CASRHTGGNTGELFF. The whole variable domain, filled in from reference TRBV11-2 and TRBJ2-2, reads EAGVAQSPRYKIIEKRQSVAFWCNPISGHATLYWYQQILGQGPKLLIQFQNNGVVDDSQLPKDRFSAERLKGVDSTLKIQPAKLEDSAVYLCASRHTGGNTGELFFGEGSRLTVL.

The rearrangement joins TRBV25-1 to TRBJ2-5; TRBD1 agrees at 7 bases. The trim removed 3 bases at V and 5 bases at J, leaving 6 bases unmatched. Germline values: CDR1 MGHDK, CDR2 SYGVNS. This CDR3 region has 14 residues. CDR3 protein: CASSDKGAMETQYF. The CDR3 DNA follows: TGTGCCAGCAGTGATAAGGGGGCGATGGAGACCCAGTACTTC. Supplemented by reference TRBV25-1 and TRBJ2-5, the full variable domain reads EADIYQTPRYLVIGTGKKITLECSQTMGHDKMYWYQQDPGMELHLIHYSYGVNSTEKGDLSSESTVSRIRTEHFPLTLESARPSHTSQYLCASSDKGAMETQYFGPGTRLLVL.

This chain connects TRBV11-3 to TRBJ2-1; D perhaps matches TRBD2 (5 bases). V lost 5 bases to trimming and J lost 0 bases, with 14 bases between them. Germline V gives CDR1 SGHNT, CDR2 YENEEA. The CDR3 sequence is 16 residues long. CDR3 DNA: TGTGCCAGCAGCCGTTCCGGAGGTAGCTCCTACAATGAGCAGTTCTTC. It yields the protein CASSRSGGSSYNEQFF.

V gene TRBV7-6 combines with J gene TRBJ1-3, with no clear D. Germline V gene sequence: CDR1 SGHVS, CDR2 FNYEAQ. V shed 2 bases and J shed 8 bases, with 10 bases lying between them. CDR3 length: 13 residues. The CDR3 is CASSLQELDTIYF. CDR3 nucleotide sequence: TGTGCCAGCAGCTTACAGGAATTGGACACCATATATTTT.

V usage is TRBV19 and J usage is TRBJ2-3; D may be TRBD2 (6 bases). Germline assignment: CDR1 LNHDA and CDR2 SQIVND (reference sequence). V was trimmed by 1 base and J by 3 bases, leaving 14 bases between them. CDR3 size: 16 residues. The CDR3 DNA follows: TGTGCCAGTAGTATAGCTGGAGGGTCTTGGACAGATACGCAGTATTTT. As protein: CASSIAGGSWTDTQYF. The variable domain in full, with the rest retrieved from reference TRBV19 and TRBJ2-3, is DGGITQSPKYLFRKEGQNVTLSCEQNLNHDAMYWYRQDPGQGLRLIYYSQIVNDFQKGDIAEGYSVSREKKESFPLTVTSAQKNPTAFYLCASSIAGGSWTDTQYFGPGTRLTVL.

The gene calls are TRBV6-1 and TRBJ1-2; D ambiguous. Germline V gene data show CDR1 as MNHNS and CDR2 as SASEGT. There are 15 residues in the CDR3. V dropped 2 bases and J dropped 4 bases, with 14 bases sitting between them. The CDR3 DNA follows: TGTGCCAGCAGTGAAAGGACGGAGCGGCCCTATGGCTACACCTTC. This codes for CASSERTERPYGYTF.

This clone was seen a single time. The CDR3 reads CASSMSGSPYEQYF. CDR3 nucleotides: TGTGCCAGCAGCATGAGCGGGAGCCCCTACGAGCAGTACTTC. This rearrangement joins TRBV11-2 to TRBJ2-7; TRBD2 agrees at 8 bases. Germline CDR1 is SGHAT and CDR2 is FQNNGV. Germline trimming cut 5 bases from V and 2 bases from J; bases unmatched to any gene: 5. This CDR3 spans 14 amino acids.

The chain recombines TRBV5-1 with TRBJ2-7, with TRBD2 matching 8 bases. The J segment lost 1 base and the V segment lost 4 bases, leaving 4 bases of the junction unmatched. The CDR3 extends over 14 amino acids. Germline values: CDR1 SGHRS, CDR2 YFSETQ. This CDR3 reads CASSASGRSYEQYF. Here the CDR3 DNA reads TGCGCCAGCAGCGCCAGCGGGAGATCCTACGAGCAGTACTTC.

V is TRBV30 and J is TRBJ2-5; D possibly corresponds to TRBD1 (5 bases). Germline CDR1 reads GTSNPN; CDR2 reads SVGIG (reference sequence). Trimming took off 5 bases at V and 11 bases at J, with 15 bases between the two ends. The CDR3 spans 11 residues. The CDR3: CAWGEAGQQYF. CDR3 coding DNA: TGTGCCTGGGGTGAGGCAGGACAACAGTACTTC.

V and J are TRBV6-6 and TRBJ2-7; 7 bases match TRBD1. The J segment lost 3 bases and the V segment lost 7 bases, leaving 9 bases of the junction unmatched. The germline CDR1 and CDR2 sequences are MNHNY and SVGAGI (reference sequence). This CDR3 has 14 residues. CDR3 nucleotides: TGTGCCAGCACTCACAGGGGTAATATCTACGAGCAGTACTTC. Encoded protein: CASTHRGNIYEQYF.

The chain has TRBV7-9 and TRBJ2-1; 7 bases align to TRBD2. The V gene's germline CDR1 is SEHNR and CDR2 FQNEAQ (reference sequence). After removal of 1 base from V and 4 bases from J, the junction contained 4 bases not matched to a gene. The CDR3 has 15 amino acids. CDR3 DNA sequence: TGTGCCAGCAGCTTAGGCGGGAGTACGTACAATGAGCAGTTCTTC. Translating it yields CASSLGGSTYNEQFF. Full variable domain (rest looked up from reference TRBV7-9 and TRBJ2-1): DTGVSQNPRHKITKRGQNVTFRCDPISEHNRLYWYRQTLGQGPEFLTYFQNEAQLEKSRLLSDRFSAERPKGSFSTLEIQRTEQGDSAMYLCASSLGGSTYNEQFFGPGTRLTVL.

The chain couples TRBV6-5 to TRBJ1-2; D remains ambiguous. The CDR3 is made up of 14 amino acids. Trimming took 7 bases from V and 4 from J, leaving 16 bases between them. Germline V gene lookup returns CDR1 MNHEY and CDR2 SVGAGI. DNA for the CDR3: TGTGCCAGCACTTCGGGGAGATCCTCCTATGGCTACACCTTC. This encodes CASTSGRSSYGYTF.

The V call is TRBV28, the J call TRBJ2-3; D might be TRBD2 (5 bases). This CDR3 is built from 15 residues. Germline CDR1 is MDHEN and CDR2 is SYDVKM. Trimming took off 2 bases at V and 5 bases at J, with 14 bases between the two ends. CDR3 residues: CASSLTWEPLDTQYF. CDR3 coding DNA: TGTGCCAGCAGTTTAACATGGGAGCCCCTAGATACGCAGTATTTT.

The chain uses TRBV13 and TRBJ2-1; TRBD2 matches 9 bases. The V segment lost 3 bases and the J segment 0 bases; nucleotides outside the gene matches: 0. Per germline, CDR1 PRHDT and CDR2 FYEKMQ (reference sequence). The CDR3 runs to 15 residues. This CDR3 is CASSFSGSSYNEQFF. Here the CDR3 DNA reads TGTGCCAGCAGCTTTAGCGGGAGCTCCTACAATGAGCAGTTCTTC.

The chain links TRBV27 to TRBJ1-5; D remains unclear. From germline, CDR1 is MNHEY and CDR2 SMNVEV (reference sequence). Trimming cost V 8 bases and J 0 bases, with 14 bases left between them. CDR3 length equals 15 residues. In DNA form, the CDR3 reads TGTGCCAGCTCGAGGACTGTTTATAGCAATCAGCCCCAGCATTTT. It codes for CASSRTVYSNQPQHF.

The chain joins TRBV2 to TRBJ2-6, with TRBD1 matching 7 bases. The CDR3 contains 15 residues. The junction had 4 bases not matched to a gene; V was cut back by 6 bases and J by 2 bases. Germline CDR1 is SNHLY and CDR2 is FYNNEI. CDR3 region: CASRVDRAGANVLTF. CDR3 DNA sequence: TGTGCCAGCAGGGTCGACAGGGCTGGGGCCAACGTCCTGACTTTC.

CDR3 DNA sequence: TGCGCCAGCAGCTTAAAGCGGGGACGCACAGATACGCAGTATTTT. It translates to CASSLKRGRTDTQYF. This chain connects TRBV5-1 to TRBJ2-3, with 7 bases fitting TRBD2. This CDR3 comprises 15 residues. Germline lookup yields CDR1 SGHRS and CDR2 YFSETQ. After removal of 2 bases from V and 1 base from J, the junction contained 4 bases not matched to a gene.